The sequence of this T cell receptor (beta chain) was determined in a study of blood T cell repertoires in COVID-19. Study background: Nucleic acid was either cDNA or gDNA, and it came from T cells, B-cell-depleted T cells, or PBMCs.

The CDR3 is 19 amino acids. With V trimmed by 1 base and J by 6 bases, 19 bases remained unmatched. Germline V gene data show CDR1 as SGHDN and CDR2 as FVKESK. Repertoires were generated with immunoSEQ multiplex PCR, while TCRdb's copy carries only in-frame clones and drops some. The top ten clones hold less than 5.5% of a sample with under 60,000 clones, over 80% of them seen once. Sequencing input: peripheral blood. This TCR came from a human donor in a cohort sampled during active COVID-19. The rearrangement joins TRBV14 to TRBJ2-3; 7 bases fit TRBD2. CDR3 amino acids: CASSQGIVRLAGRQDTQYF. CDR3 nucleotide sequence: TGTGCCAGCAGCCAAGGGATTGTACGACTAGCAGGTCGTCAGGATACGCAGTATTTT.